These 29 T cell receptor beta chains originate from one sample sequenced in a study of shared clonotypes between healthy human individuals. Clones were read by immunoSEQ multiplex PCR, and TCRdb kept only the in-frame ones, dropping some. The sample lists nearly 500,000 clones, around 80% occurring once. Input material: PBMCs. The receptors here all came from a woman aged 40 to 49 in good health. Some clones in this sample may be carry-over from other donors' samples.

The rearrangement joins TRBV29-1 to TRBJ2-3; 8 nucleotides match TRBD2. Germline assignment: CDR1 SQVTM and CDR2 ANQGSEA. The CDR3 runs to 13 residues. J gave up 5 bases and V 6 bases, and 7 bases lay outside the gene matches. The CDR3 bases are TGCAGCGTCTCCAGCGGGAGCGGAGATACGCAGTATTTT. This codes for CSVSSGSGDTQYF.

This chain links TRBV5-1 with TRBJ1-2, with 10 bases matching TRBD1. CDR3 size: 14 residues. Germline assignment: CDR1 SGHRS and CDR2 YFSETQ. J gave up 7 bases and V 4 bases, and 7 bases lay outside the gene matches. The CDR3 loop is CASSPGTGVGGYTF. Here the CDR3 DNA reads TGCGCCAGCAGCCCCGGGACAGGGGTAGGTGGCTACACCTTC.

With regard to this clone: A junction end diverges from the germline sequence, so it may reflect a read error. The chain joins TRBV7-7 to TRBJ1-4; 10 bases are shared with TRBD1. The CDR3 is made up of 15 amino acids. Germline assignment: CDR1 SSHAT and CDR2 FNYEAQ (reference sequence). The DNA of the CDR3 is TGTGCTAGCAGGGCCGGGACAGGGGCTAATGAAAAACTGTTTTTT. It translates to CASRAGTGANEKLFF.

V and J are TRBV7-6 and TRBJ2-2; D may be TRBD1 (6 bases). The germline V and J ends were trimmed by 3 bases and 4 bases, with 12 bases remaining between them. Germline V CDR1 and CDR2: SGHVS, FNYEAQ. The length of the CDR3 is 15 residues. CDR3 sequence (DNA): TGTGCCAGCAGCTTGGAACAGGGTTTCACCGGGGAGCTGTTTTTT. Protein: CASSLEQGFTGELFF.

The chain recombines TRBV9 with TRBJ2-3; D might be TRBD1 or TRBD2, each matching 5 bases. V lost 0 bases, J lost 4 bases, and 12 bases lay in between. The CDR3 is 15 amino acids. Germline CDR1 and CDR2: SGDLS and YYNGEE. The CDR3, as DNA: TGTGCCAGCAGCGTAGGAGGGGCCCCGCCAGATACGCAGTATTTT. This gives the protein CASSVGGAPPDTQYF.

This chain joins TRBV11-2 and TRBJ2-2; D is undetermined. The germline V gene encodes CDR1 SGHAT and CDR2 FQNNGV. V was trimmed by 0 bases and J by 6 bases, leaving 5 bases between them. The CDR3 contains 13 residues. CDR3 nucleotides: TGTGCCAGCAGCTTAGAAAGATCCGGGGAGCTGTTTTTT. It is translated as CASSLERSGELFF.

CDR3 DNA: TGCGCCAGCAGCGTTGGGGGAATGGGGACTGAAGCTTTCTTT. Its translation: CASSVGGMGTEAFF. This chain connects TRBV5-1 to TRBJ1-1; possible D gene TRBD1, 5 bases. Trimming took 4 bases from V and 5 from J, leaving 15 bases between them. Germline values: CDR1 SGHRS, CDR2 YFSETQ. The CDR3 extends over 14 amino acids.

The chain uses TRBV30 and TRBJ1-2; weak D call: TRBD1 (6 bases). The germline V gene has CDR1 GTSNPN and CDR2 SVGIG (reference sequence). The V and J ends lost 0 bases and 7 bases respectively, with 15 bases between them. The CDR3 contains 14 residues. The CDR3 DNA is TGTGCCTGGAGTGTTGGACAGATGGGTTTTGGCTACACCTTC. This encodes CAWSVGQMGFGYTF.

The chain is built from TRBV4-3 and TRBJ2-5; 8 bases fit TRBD1. Germline V gene data show CDR1 as LGHNA and CDR2 as YSLEER. V was clipped by 3 bases and J by 5 bases; unmatched bases: 11. The CDR3 runs to 16 residues. The CDR3 coding sequence is TGCGCCAGCAGCCAGGAACCCGGGACAGGCGGTGAGACCCAGTACTTC. The encoded protein is CASSQEPGTGGETQYF.

The chain uses TRBV27 and TRBJ2-2; 8 positions agree with TRBD2. V gave up 5 bases and J gave up 8 bases; unmatched junction bases: 13. Germline CDR1 is MNHEY and CDR2 is SMNVEV (reference sequence). This CDR3 spans 16 amino acids. The DNA for the CDR3 is TGTGCCAGCAGTCCGCCGGGACTAGTAGGATTTGGGGAGCTGTTTTTT. It yields the protein CASSPPGLVGFGELFF.

In nucleotides, the CDR3 is TGTGCCAGCACTGGGTTTACCTCCTACAATGAGCAGTTCTTC. It encodes CASTGFTSYNEQFF. The chain links TRBV27 to TRBJ2-1; the D is unclear. CDR3 size: 14 residues. Per the germline V gene, CDR1 is MNHEY and CDR2 is SMNVEV (reference sequence). Between the trimmed V and J ends, which lost 7 bases and 0 bases, there was a span of 10 bases.

To note about this clone: One end of the junction is discordant with germline, which a read error may explain. The CDR3 nucleotides read TGTGCCTGGAGGGCAGGGGTCGACACTGAAGCTTCCTTT. It translates to CAWRAGVDTEASF. The rearrangement links TRBV30 to TRBJ1-1, with D possibly being TRBD1 (6 bases). This CDR3 spans 13 amino acids. The V gene's germline CDR1 is GTSNPN and CDR2 SVGIG (reference sequence).

The CDR3 bases are TGTGCCAGCAGGACGCGGGTCGCAGATACGCAGTATTTT. Its translation: CASRTRVADTQYF. The rearrangement links TRBV7-9 to TRBJ2-3, with D possibly matching TRBD2 (5 bases). This CDR3 has 13 amino acids. Germline values: CDR1 SEHNR, CDR2 FQNEAQ (reference sequence). Trimming left V 6 bases short and J 4 bases short, with 11 bases between.

In its sample, this clone was seen once. The chain has TRBV28 and TRBJ2-5; no reliable D call. The J call could be wrong; TRBJ2-7 is a better fit for the DNA end. There are 11 residues in the CDR3. From germline, CDR1 is MDHEN and CDR2 SYDVKM. Here the CDR3 reads CASSRGYEQYF. The CDR3 DNA reads TGTGCCAGCAGCAGAGGTTACGAGCAGTACTTC.

The chain employs TRBV15 and TRBJ1-1, with D uncertain. This CDR3 contains 14 residues. CDR1 is LNHNV, CDR2 YYDKDF, per germline (reference sequence). Trimming pared 3 bases from V and 4 bases from J, leaving 12 bases between. The CDR3: CATSRDTLGTEAFF. The CDR3 bases are TGTGCCACCAGCAGGGATACCCTGGGCACTGAAGCTTTCTTT.

This clone showed up just a few times. This same CDR3 is encoded by further DNA sequences in the sample. The chain joins TRBV7-9 to TRBJ1-4, with D perhaps TRBD1 (6 bases). The ends were cut back, 2 bases at V and 8 bases at J, with 15 bases in the middle. The CDR3 spans 15 residues. Looked up from germline, CDR1 is SEHNR and CDR2 is FQNEAQ (reference sequence). The CDR3 nucleotides read TGTGCCAGCAGCTTAATAGGCAGGGGCGACGAAAAACTGTTTTTT. Protein sequence: CASSLIGRGDEKLFF.

This clone was counted only a few times. This sequence joins TRBV6-5 and TRBJ2-3; TRBD2 might be the D (6 bases). The germline CDR1 and CDR2 sequences are MNHEY and SVGAGI. Deletions cut 5 bases from V and 6 bases from J, with 18 bases between. The CDR3 is 15 residues long. This CDR3 reads CASSKLAPPSDTQYF. The CDR3 bases are TGTGCCAGCAGTAAACTAGCACCCCCCTCGGATACGCAGTATTTT.

This chain uses TRBV11-1 with TRBJ2-5, with TRBD2 as a possible D gene (6 bases). V lost 5 bases to trimming and J lost 4 bases, with 20 bases between them. This CDR3 contains 16 residues. Germline assignment: CDR1 SGHAT and CDR2 FQDESV (reference sequence). This CDR3 reads CASSTREGGRRETQYF. The CDR3 DNA sequence: TGTGCCAGCAGCACGCGAGAGGGAGGAAGGCGAGAGACCCAGTACTTC.

The CDR3 is CASSVDGRAHSYNEQFF. CDR3 nucleotides: TGTGCCAGCAGCGTAGACGGGCGGGCCCACTCCTACAATGAGCAGTTCTTC. The chain carries TRBV9 and TRBJ2-1; D is perhaps TRBD2 (5 bases). Trimming removed 0 bases at V and 0 bases at J, with 13 bases between. Germline V gene data show CDR1 as SGDLS and CDR2 as YYNGEE. The CDR3 is 17 amino acids.

There are a few counts of this clone. The rearrangement uses TRBV10-2 and TRBJ1-3; D call uncertain. Germline CDR1 and CDR2: WSHSY and SAAADI. V was cut by 4 bases and J by 0 bases, with 13 bases left in between. The CDR3 sequence is 16 residues long. This chain's CDR3 is CASSGGRASSGNTIYF. The CDR3 nucleotides are TGCGCCAGCAGTGGAGGAAGGGCGAGCTCTGGAAACACCATATATTTT.

The chain is built from TRBV7-2 and TRBJ1-2; 8 nucleotides align to TRBD1. CDR3 length equals 16 residues. V was clipped by 5 bases and J by 8 bases; unmatched bases: 16. In germline, CDR1 is SGHTA, CDR2 FQGNSA. DNA for the CDR3: TGTGCCAGCAGCCCAGGGGGCGCATCTTTCCAACGGGGCTACACCTTC. This encodes CASSPGGASFQRGYTF. Using reference TRBV7-2 and TRBJ1-2 for the parts outside the CDR3, the full variable domain is GAGVSQSPSNKVTEKGKDVELRCDPISGHTALYWYRQSLGQGLEFLIYFQGNSAPDKSGLPSDRFSAERTGGSVSTLTIQRTQQEDSAVYLCASSPGGASFQRGYTFGSGTRLTVV.

In regard to this clone: One base separates it from a far larger clone, so it is likely a read error. This chain links TRBV7-9 with TRBJ2-2; 8 bases map to TRBD2. This CDR3 region has 16 residues. The V and J ends lost 5 bases and 3 bases, in that order; junction bases with no gene match: 8. Germline assignment: CDR1 SEHNR and CDR2 FQNEAQ (reference sequence). CDR3 DNA: TGTGCCAGCAGCCACTGGGGACTAGTGTACACCGGGGAGCTGTTTTTT. Translated, it gives CASSHWGLVYTGELFF.

The CDR3 sequence: CASKDIVAGPYEQYF. CDR3 DNA sequence: TGTGCCAGCAAGGATATAGTAGCGGGCCCCTACGAGCAGTACTTC. The chain combines TRBV2 with TRBJ2-5, with 7 bases matching TRBD2. The last part of the DNA fits TRBJ2-7 better; the J call may be wrong. CDR3 length: 15 residues. Per germline, CDR1 SNHLY and CDR2 FYNNEI.

This clone was recorded only once. The chain joins TRBV5-1 to TRBJ2-3; possible D gene TRBD2, 5 bases. The germline CDR1 and CDR2 sequences are SGHRS and YFSETQ. The CDR3 is 17 amino acids. The V gene lost 4 bases and the J gene lost 0 bases, with 18 bases spanning the gap. The CDR3 here is CASSPGRSGLSTDTQYF. The CDR3 nucleotides read TGCGCCAGCAGCCCCGGACGCAGCGGATTAAGCACAGATACGCAGTATTTT.

This clone was counted only a few times. Other DNA variants within this sample encode the same CDR3. The chain carries TRBV5-1 and TRBJ2-1; D gene unclear. Trimming left V 0 bases short and J 5 bases short, with 6 bases between. This CDR3 spans 13 amino acids. Germline V gene sequence: CDR1 SGHRS, CDR2 YFSETQ. The CDR3 DNA follows: TGCGCCAGCAGCTTGGCACTTAACAATGAGCAGTTCTTC. Translation: CASSLALNNEQFF.

This chain connects TRBV28 to TRBJ1-1, with TRBD1 as a possible D gene (6 bases). The germline V gene has CDR1 MDHEN and CDR2 SYDVKM. The V end lost 2 bases, the J end lost 0 bases, and 7 bases lay between the germline ends. The CDR3 sequence is 14 residues long. CDR3 sequence: CASSLGQLNTEAFF. The CDR3 coding sequence is TGTGCCAGCAGTTTAGGACAGTTGAACACTGAAGCTTTCTTT.

A single count supports this clone. This chain connects TRBV12-2 to TRBJ1-5. TRBV12-2 is a pseudogene segment. The CDR3 contains 13 residues. The CDR3 sequence is CASRLARDQPQHF. CDR3 sequence (DNA): TGTGCAAGTCGCTTAGCGCGTGACCAGCCCCAGCATTTT.

For this clone: A single base separates this from a much larger clone, so it may be a read error. The rearrangement uses TRBV9 and TRBJ2-5, with D perhaps given as TRBD1 or TRBD2 (5 bases each). Looked up from germline, CDR1 is SGDLS and CDR2 is YYNGEE. The V gene lost 4 bases and the J gene lost 8 bases, with 21 bases spanning the gap. This CDR3 contains 15 residues. The CDR3 DNA is TGTGCCAGCAGCCCACCGGGGACGGCAGCCGATACCCAGTACTTC. Its protein is CASSPPGTAADTQYF.

V is TRBV7-8 and J is TRBJ1-4; D not certain. CDR1 is SGHVS, CDR2 FQNEAQ, per germline. Trimming left V 7 bases short and J 4 bases short, with 10 bases between. The CDR3 contains 13 residues. The CDR3 nucleotides read TGTGCCAGCACCCCCTTAGTTAATGAAAAACTGTTTTTT. Protein product: CASTPLVNEKLFF.